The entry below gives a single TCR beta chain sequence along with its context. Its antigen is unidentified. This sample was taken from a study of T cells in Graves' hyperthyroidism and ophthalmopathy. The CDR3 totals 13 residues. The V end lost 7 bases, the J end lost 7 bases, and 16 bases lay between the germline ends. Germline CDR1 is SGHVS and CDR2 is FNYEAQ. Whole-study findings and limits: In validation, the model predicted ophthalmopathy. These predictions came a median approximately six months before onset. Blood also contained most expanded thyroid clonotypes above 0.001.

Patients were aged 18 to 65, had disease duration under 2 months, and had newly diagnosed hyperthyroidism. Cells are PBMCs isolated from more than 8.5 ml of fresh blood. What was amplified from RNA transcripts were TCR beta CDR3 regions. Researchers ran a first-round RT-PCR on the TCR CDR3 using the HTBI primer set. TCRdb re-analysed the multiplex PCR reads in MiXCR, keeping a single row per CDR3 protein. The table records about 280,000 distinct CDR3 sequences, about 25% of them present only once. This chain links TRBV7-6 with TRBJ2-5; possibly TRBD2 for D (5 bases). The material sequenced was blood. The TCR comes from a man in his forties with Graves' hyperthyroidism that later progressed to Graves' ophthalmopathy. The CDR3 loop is CASTPEEGSTQYF. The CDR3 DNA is TGTGCCAGCACCCCAGAAGAGGGCTCGACCCAGTACTTC.